These T cell receptor beta chains were read from a single sample in a study of blood T cell repertoires in COVID-19. Produced via immunoSEQ multiplex PCR; TCRdb's table is partial and in-frame only. The sample consists of roughly 450,000 clones, about 90% of them appearing once. Sequenced: PBMCs or T cells enriched from blood (not recorded which). The receptors shown here come from a man between 18 and 35 years old who had recovered from COVID-19. Each CDR3 is given with its conserved first and last residue. A D gene is named only where the DNA matches it firmly. A row's size may be missing; if present it is once, few, many or a size class.

D gene,J gene,clone size,V gene,CDR3 protein,CDR3 DNA
TRBD1,TRBJ1-5,once,TRBV9,CASSVTGNSDQPQHF,TGTGCCAGCAGCGTGACAGGGAATTCTGATCAGCCCCAGCATTTT
TRBD1,TRBJ2-7,.,TRBV7-6,CASSHGQGASGLTYEQYF,TGTGCCAGCAGCCACGGACAGGGGGCTAGCGGGTTAACCTACGAGCAGTACTTC
.,TRBJ2-3,.,TRBV15,CATSSPREMEDTQYF,TGTGCCACCAGCTCCCCCAGGGAAATGGAAGATACGCAGTATTTT
.,TRBJ1-1,.,TRBV10-3,CAISDRGGDTEAFF,TGTGCCATCAGTGATCGGGGGGGTGACACTGAAGCTTTCTTT
.,TRBJ1-1,.,TRBV5-1,CASSWASNRDTEAFF,TGCGCCAGCAGCTGGGCCTCTAACAGGGATACTGAAGCTTTCTTT
.,TRBJ2-3,.,TRBV2,CASGGRRDTDTQYF,TGTGCCAGCGGGGGTCGGAGGGACACAGATACGCAGTATTTT
TRBD2,TRBJ2-5,.,TRBV5-1,CASSWGSGGQETQYF,TGCGCCAGCAGCTGGGGAAGCGGGGGGCAAGAGACCCAGTACTTC
.,TRBJ2-1,.,TRBV11-3,CASSFRDEQFF,TGTGCCAGCAGCTTTCGGGATGAGCAGTTCTTC
.,TRBJ1-3,.,TRBV2,CASSETPGSGNTIYF,TGTGCCAGCAGTGAAACTCCAGGCTCTGGAAACACCATATATTTT
.,TRBJ1-5,.,TRBV10-3,CAISPERQNQPQHF,TGTGCCATCAGTCCCGAGAGGCAGAATCAGCCCCAGCATTTT
TRBD1,TRBJ1-1,.,TRBV19,CASSPGQVNTEAFF,TGTGCCAGTAGCCCGGGACAGGTGAACACTGAAGCTTTCTTT
.,TRBJ2-1,.,TRBV19,CASSPLERKYNEQFF,TGTGCCAGTAGTCCATTAGAGCGGAAATACAATGAGCAGTTCTTC
.,TRBJ1-2,.,TRBV21-1,CASPQEGDRGYTF,TGTGCCAGCCCCCAAGAGGGGGATCGGGGCTACACCTTC
.,TRBJ1-2,once,TRBV2,CASSELAVANYGYTF,TGTGCCAGCAGTGAATTGGCGGTCGCTAACTATGGCTACACCTTC
.,TRBJ1-1,.,TRBV6-5,CASSPGILNTEAFF,TGTGCCAGCAGCCCCGGTATTCTGAACACTGAAGCTTTCTTT
.,TRBJ2-3,.,TRBV10-1,CASSQPGSGDTQYF,TGCGCCAGCAGCCAGCCCGGGTCAGGGGATACGCAGTATTTT
.,TRBJ1-1,.,TRBV28,CASRTSGHPNTEAFF,TGTGCCAGCAGGACGTCGGGACACCCGAACACTGAAGCTTTCTTT
TRBD1,TRBJ1-2,.,TRBV9,CASSVGTGRRGYTF,TGTGCCAGCAGCGTAGGGACAGGGCGAAGGGGGTACACCTTC
.,TRBJ1-3,.,TRBV6-5,CASSSQGPGNTIYF,TGTGCCAGCAGTTCCCAGGGTCCCGGAAACACCATATATTTT
TRBD1,TRBJ2-5,.,TRBV5-5,CASSLRTGVETQYF,TGTGCCAGCAGCTTGAGGACAGGGGTAGAGACCCAGTACTTC
TRBD2,TRBJ2-1,once,TRBV7-7,CASSRSGGPSNEQFF,TGTGCCAGCAGCCGTAGCGGGGGGCCCTCTAATGAGCAGTTCTTC
.,TRBJ1-1,once,TRBV27,CASSADSEAFF,TGTGCCAGCAGTGCCGACAGCGAAGCTTTCTTT
.,TRBJ1-4,few,TRBV6-5,CASTATNEKLFF,TGTGCCAGCACAGCAACTAATGAAAAACTGTTTTTT
.,TRBJ1-5,.,TRBV18,CASSPGLDNQPQHF,TGTGCCAGCTCACCAGGGCTGGACAATCAGCCCCAGCATTTT
TRBD1,TRBJ1-1,.,TRBV12-5,CASGGDRVRDTEAFF,TGTGCTAGTGGTGGGGACAGGGTAAGGGACACTGAAGCTTTCTTT
TRBD2,TRBJ2-1,.,TRBV30,CASGLAGVGEQFF,TGTGCCAGCGGCCTAGCGGGAGTTGGTGAGCAGTTCTTC
.,TRBJ1-1,.,TRBV18,CASSPRVGTEAFF,TGTGCCAGCTCACCCAGGGTAGGAACTGAAGCTTTCTTT
TRBD1,TRBJ2-1,.,TRBV28,CATRGQGDNEQFF,TGTGCCACCCGGGGCCAGGGGGACAATGAGCAGTTCTTC
.,TRBJ1-2,.,TRBV28,CASSRDQNYGYTF,TGTGCCAGCAGTCGCGATCAAAACTATGGCTACACCTTC
.,TRBJ1-1,.,TRBV5-6,CASSLAGVFTEAFF,TGTGCCAGCAGCTTGGCGGGGGTTTTCACTGAAGCTTTCTTT
TRBD2,TRBJ2-3,once,TRBV6-5,CASTSGRAGTDTQYF,TGTGCCAGCACTAGCGGGAGGGCCGGCACAGATACGCAGTATTTT
TRBD1,TRBJ1-5,.,TRBV7-9,CASSRTGSGPQPQHF,TGTGCCAGCAGCCGGACAGGGAGTGGACCTCAGCCCCAGCATTTT
.,TRBJ1-1,.,TRBV5-1,CASSLTEGANTEAFF,TGCGCCAGCAGCCTAACAGAGGGAGCGAACACTGAAGCTTTCTTT
.,TRBJ1-2,.,TRBV2,CASTSVNQGSNYGYTF,TGTGCCAGCACCTCAGTCAATCAGGGTTCTAACTATGGCTACACCTTC
TRBD1,TRBJ1-1,.,TRBV2,CASRDRVNTEAFF,TGTGCCAGCAGGGACAGGGTGAACACTGAAGCTTTCTTT
.,TRBJ1-6,once,TRBV21-1,CASSKKRESGQCSYNSPLHF,TGTGCCAGCAGCAAAAAAAGGGAATCTGGACAGTGCTCCTATAATTCACCCCTCCACTTT
TRBD1,TRBJ2-6,.,TRBV18,CASSPIIGDSSGANVLTF,TGTGCCAGCTCACCAATAATAGGGGACAGCTCTGGGGCCAACGTCCTGACTTTC
.,TRBJ1-2,.,TRBV7-9,CASSQSGEKGYTF,TGTGCCAGCAGCCAATCAGGGGAGAAGGGCTACACCTTC
.,TRBJ1-3,.,TRBV2,CASRYTGNTIYF,TGTGCCAGCAGGTACACTGGAAACACCATATATTTT
TRBD2,TRBJ2-1,.,TRBV9,CASSVALAERGVYNEQFF,TGTGCCAGCAGCGTAGCACTAGCGGAGAGGGGGGTTTACAATGAGCAGTTCTTC
TRBD1,TRBJ1-1,.,TRBV12-3/TRBV12-4,CASSLTGVTEAFF,TGTGCCAGCAGTTTGACAGGGGTCACTGAAGCTTTCTTT
.,TRBJ1-1,.,TRBV12-3/TRBV12-4,CASSLLFSEAFF,TGTGCCAGCAGTTTACTGTTTAGCGAAGCTTTCTTT
TRBD1,TRBJ1-1,.,TRBV6-2/TRBV6-3,CASSPGQGVTEAFF,TGTGCCAGCAGTCCGGGACAGGGGGTTACTGAAGCTTTCTTT
TRBD1,TRBJ2-7,few,TRBV10-2,CASSPGQEYEQYF,TGCGCCAGCAGTCCGGGACAGGAGTACGAGCAGTACTTC
.,TRBJ2-2,few,TRBV5-6,CASSSDDRVSRELFF,TGTGCCAGCAGTTCAGACGACCGGGTATCTAGGGAGCTGTTTTTT
.,TRBJ1-1,.,TRBV7-3,CASSLSQMNTEAFF,TGTGCCAGCAGCTTATCACAGATGAACACTGAAGCTTTCTTT
.,TRBJ1-6,.,TRBV7-9,CASQSFYNSPLHF,TGTGCCAGCCAGTCCTTTTATAATTCACCCCTCCACTTT
.,TRBJ2-1,.,TRBV11-2,CASSQLTSYNEQFF,TGTGCCAGCAGCCAACTCACCTCCTACAATGAGCAGTTCTTC
.,TRBJ2-3,.,TRBV6-4,CASSDGPLNTQYF,TGTGCCAGCAGTGACGGCCCCCTCAATACGCAGTATTTT
.,TRBJ2-5,.,TRBV5-1,CASSLYGGLQETQYF,TGCGCCAGCAGCTTGTACGGCGGGCTCCAAGAGACCCAGTACTTC
.,TRBJ1-1,.,TRBV11-3,CASSLRTASNTEAFF,TGTGCCAGCAGCTTGCGGACAGCCTCGAACACTGAAGCTTTCTTT
TRBD2,TRBJ2-3,few,TRBV19,CASGLVPTQYF,TGTGCCAGCGGACTAGTCCCTACGCAGTATTTT
.,TRBJ2-5,.,TRBV12-3/TRBV12-4,CASSRDIETQYF,TGTGCCAGCAGCCGGGACATAGAGACCCAGTACTTC
TRBD2,TRBJ2-1,.,TRBV14,CASSLLLAGESEQFF,TGTGCCAGCAGTCTATTGCTAGCGGGAGAAAGTGAGCAGTTCTTC
TRBD1,TRBJ2-4,.,TRBV5-8,CASRPRQGKNIQYF,TGTGCCAGCAGACCGAGACAGGGGAAGAACATTCAGTACTTC
.,TRBJ1-2,.,TRBV6-6,CASSYLADGYTF,TGTGCCAGCAGTTACTTGGCGGATGGCTACACCTTC
.,TRBJ1-1,.,TRBV10-3,CAISESPGTPNTEAFF,TGTGCCATCAGTGAGTCCCCCGGGACTCCGAACACTGAAGCTTTCTTT
.,TRBJ2-7,.,TRBV20-1,CSASDSTYEQYF,TGCAGTGCTAGTGACAGTACCTACGAGCAGTACTTC